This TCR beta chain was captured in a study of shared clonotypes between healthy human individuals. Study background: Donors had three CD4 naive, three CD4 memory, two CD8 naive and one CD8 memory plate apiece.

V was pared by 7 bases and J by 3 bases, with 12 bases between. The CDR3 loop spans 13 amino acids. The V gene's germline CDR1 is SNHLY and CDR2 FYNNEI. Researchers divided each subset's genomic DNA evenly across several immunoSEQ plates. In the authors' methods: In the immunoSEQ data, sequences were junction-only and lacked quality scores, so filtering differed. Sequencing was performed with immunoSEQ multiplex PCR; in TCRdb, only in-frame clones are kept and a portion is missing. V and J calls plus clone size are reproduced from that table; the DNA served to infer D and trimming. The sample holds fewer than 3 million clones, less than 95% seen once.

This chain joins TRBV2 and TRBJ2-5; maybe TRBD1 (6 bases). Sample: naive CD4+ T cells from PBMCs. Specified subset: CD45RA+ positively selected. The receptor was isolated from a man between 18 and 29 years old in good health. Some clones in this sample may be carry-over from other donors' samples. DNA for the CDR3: TGTGCCAGCACTTCGGACAGAGAAGAGACCCAGTACTTC. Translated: CASTSDREETQYF.